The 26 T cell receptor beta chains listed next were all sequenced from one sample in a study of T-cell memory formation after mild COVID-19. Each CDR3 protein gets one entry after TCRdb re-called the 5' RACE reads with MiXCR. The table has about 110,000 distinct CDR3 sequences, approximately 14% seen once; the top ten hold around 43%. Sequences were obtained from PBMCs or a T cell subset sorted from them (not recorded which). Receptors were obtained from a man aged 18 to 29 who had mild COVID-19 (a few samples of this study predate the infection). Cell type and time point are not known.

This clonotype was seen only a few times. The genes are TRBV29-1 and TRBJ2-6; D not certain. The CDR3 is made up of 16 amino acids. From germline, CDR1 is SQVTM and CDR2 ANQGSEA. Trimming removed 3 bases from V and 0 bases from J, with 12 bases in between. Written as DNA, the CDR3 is TGCAGCGTTGATGGAGCTGGGAACTCTGGGGCCAACGTCCTGACTTTC. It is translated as CSVDGAGNSGANVLTF.

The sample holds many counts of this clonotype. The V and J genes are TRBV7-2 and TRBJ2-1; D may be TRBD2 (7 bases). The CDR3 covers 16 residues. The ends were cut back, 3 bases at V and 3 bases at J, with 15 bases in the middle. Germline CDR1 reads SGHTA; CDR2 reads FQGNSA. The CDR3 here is CASSFKGGAIYNEQFF. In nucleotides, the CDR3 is TGTGCCAGCAGCTTTAAAGGGGGGGCCATCTACAATGAGCAGTTCTTC.

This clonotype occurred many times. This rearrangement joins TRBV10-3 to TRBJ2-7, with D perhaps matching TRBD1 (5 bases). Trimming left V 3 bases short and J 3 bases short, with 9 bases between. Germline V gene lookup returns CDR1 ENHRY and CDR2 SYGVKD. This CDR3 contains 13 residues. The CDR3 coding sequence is TGTGCCATCAGTGATAAAGGGGACTACGAGCAGTACGTC. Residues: CAISDKGDYEQYV.

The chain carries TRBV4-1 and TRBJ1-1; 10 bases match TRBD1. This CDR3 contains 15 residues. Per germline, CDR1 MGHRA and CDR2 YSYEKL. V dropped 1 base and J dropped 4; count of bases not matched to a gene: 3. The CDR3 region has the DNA TGCGCCAGCAGCCAAGGGACAGGGGGGGGCACTGAAGCTTTCTTT. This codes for CASSQGTGGGTEAFF.

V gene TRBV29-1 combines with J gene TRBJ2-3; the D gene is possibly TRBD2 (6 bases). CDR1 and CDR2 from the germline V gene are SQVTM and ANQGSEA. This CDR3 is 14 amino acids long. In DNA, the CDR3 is TGCAGTGTCGCGGGGAGCGACCTCACAGATACGCAGTATTTT. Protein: CSVAGSDLTDTQYF.

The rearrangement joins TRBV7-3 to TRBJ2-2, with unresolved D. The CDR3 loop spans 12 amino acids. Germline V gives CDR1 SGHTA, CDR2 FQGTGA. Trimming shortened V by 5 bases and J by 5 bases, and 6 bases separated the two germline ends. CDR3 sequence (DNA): TGTGCCAGCAGCCGTGTAACCGGGGAGCTGTTTTTT. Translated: CASSRVTGELFF.

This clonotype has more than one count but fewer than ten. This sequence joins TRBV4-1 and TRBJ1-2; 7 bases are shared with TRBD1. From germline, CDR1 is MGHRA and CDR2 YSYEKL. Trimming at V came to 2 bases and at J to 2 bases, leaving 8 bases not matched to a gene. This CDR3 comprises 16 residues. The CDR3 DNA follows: TGCGCCAGCAGCCAACGCCCGGAGGGGGCGAACTATGGCTACACCTTC. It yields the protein CASSQRPEGANYGYTF.

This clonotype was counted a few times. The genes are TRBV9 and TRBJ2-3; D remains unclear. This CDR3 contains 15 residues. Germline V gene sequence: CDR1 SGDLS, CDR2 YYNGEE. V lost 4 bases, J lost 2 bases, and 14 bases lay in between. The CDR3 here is CASSPQTGYTDTQYF. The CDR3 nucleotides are TGTGCCAGCAGCCCCCAGACGGGTTACACAGATACGCAGTATTTT.

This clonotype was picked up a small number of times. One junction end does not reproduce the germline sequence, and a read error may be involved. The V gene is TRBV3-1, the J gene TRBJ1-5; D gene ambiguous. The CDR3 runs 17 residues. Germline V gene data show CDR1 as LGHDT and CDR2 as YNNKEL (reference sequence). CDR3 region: CASSQDGGVYSNQPQLF. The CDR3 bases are TGTGCCAGCAGCCAAGATGGCGGGGTTTATAGCAATCAGCCCCAGCTTTTT. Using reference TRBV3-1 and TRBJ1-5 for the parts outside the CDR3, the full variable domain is DTAVSQTPKYLVTQMGNDKSIKCEQNLGHDTMYWYKQDSKKFLKIMFSYNNKELIINETVPNRFSPKSPDKAHLNLHINSLELGDSAVYFCASSQDGGVYSNQPQLFGDGTRLSIL.

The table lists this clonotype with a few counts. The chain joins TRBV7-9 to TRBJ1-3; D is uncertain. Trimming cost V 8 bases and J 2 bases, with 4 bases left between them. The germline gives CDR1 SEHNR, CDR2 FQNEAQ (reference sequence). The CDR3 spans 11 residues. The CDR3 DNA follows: TGTGCCAGCGAACCTGGAAACACCATATATTTT. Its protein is CASEPGNTIYF.

CDR3 bases: TGTGCCAGCAGCCCATCCGGACTAGCGGGGGGAAATGAGCAGTTCTTC. Its translation is CASSPSGLAGGNEQFF. J is TRBJ2-1 and V is TRBV7-8, with 14 bases lining up with TRBD2. The CDR3 sequence is 16 residues long. V shed 5 bases, J shed 7 bases, and the junction held 7 bases outside the gene matches. Per germline, CDR1 SGHVS and CDR2 FQNEAQ.

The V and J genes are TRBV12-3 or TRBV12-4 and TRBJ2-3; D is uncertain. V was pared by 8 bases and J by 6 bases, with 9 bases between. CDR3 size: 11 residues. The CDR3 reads CASGWPDTQYF. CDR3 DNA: TGTGCCAGCGGATGGCCGGATACGCAGTATTTT.

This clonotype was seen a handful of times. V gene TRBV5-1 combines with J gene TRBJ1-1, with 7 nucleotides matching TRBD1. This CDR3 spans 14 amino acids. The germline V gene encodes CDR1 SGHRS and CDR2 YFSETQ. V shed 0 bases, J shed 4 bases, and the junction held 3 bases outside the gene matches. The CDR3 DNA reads TGCGCCAGCAGCTTGGTAGGGGGCAGCACTGAAGCTTTCTTT. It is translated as CASSLVGGSTEAFF.

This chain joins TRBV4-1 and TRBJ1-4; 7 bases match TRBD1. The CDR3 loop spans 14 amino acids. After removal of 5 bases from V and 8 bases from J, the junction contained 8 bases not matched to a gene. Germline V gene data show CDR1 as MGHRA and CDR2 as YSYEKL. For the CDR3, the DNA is TGCGCCAGCAGCGCCCGGACAGGAGACGAAAAACTGTTTTTT. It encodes CASSARTGDEKLFF.

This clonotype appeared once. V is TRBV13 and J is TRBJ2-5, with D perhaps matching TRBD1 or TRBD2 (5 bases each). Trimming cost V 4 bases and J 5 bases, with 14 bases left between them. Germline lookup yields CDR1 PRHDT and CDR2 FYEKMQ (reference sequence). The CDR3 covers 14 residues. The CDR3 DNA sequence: TGTGCCAGCAGCTCTGGGACCTTAGCGGAGACCCAGTACTTC. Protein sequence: CASSSGTLAETQYF.

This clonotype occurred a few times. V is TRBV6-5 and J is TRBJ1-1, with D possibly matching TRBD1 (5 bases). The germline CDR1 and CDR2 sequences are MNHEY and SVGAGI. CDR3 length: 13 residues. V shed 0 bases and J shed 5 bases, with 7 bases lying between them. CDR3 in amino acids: CASSYSAGTEAFF. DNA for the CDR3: TGTGCCAGCAGTTACTCCGCAGGGACTGAAGCTTTCTTT.

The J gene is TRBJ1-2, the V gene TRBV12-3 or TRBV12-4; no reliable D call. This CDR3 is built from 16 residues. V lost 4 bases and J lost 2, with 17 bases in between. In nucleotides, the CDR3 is TGTGCCAGCAGTTCGCCTCTGGGCAGCTTAAACTATGGCTACACCTTC. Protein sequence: CASSSPLGSLNYGYTF.

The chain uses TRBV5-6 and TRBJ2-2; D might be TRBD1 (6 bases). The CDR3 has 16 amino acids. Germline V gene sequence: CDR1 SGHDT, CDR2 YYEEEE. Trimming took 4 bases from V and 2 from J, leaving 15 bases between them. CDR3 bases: TGTGCCAGCAGCCTGACAAGACAGGATAACACCGGGGAGCTGTTTTTT. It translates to CASSLTRQDNTGELFF.

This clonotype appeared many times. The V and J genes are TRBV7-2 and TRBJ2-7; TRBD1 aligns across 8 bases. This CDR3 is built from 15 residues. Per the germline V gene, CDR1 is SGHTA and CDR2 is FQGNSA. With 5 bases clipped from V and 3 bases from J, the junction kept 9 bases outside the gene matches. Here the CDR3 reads CASSPTDRGFYEQYF. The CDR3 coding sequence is TGTGCCAGCAGCCCGACCGACAGGGGCTTCTACGAGCAGTACTTC.

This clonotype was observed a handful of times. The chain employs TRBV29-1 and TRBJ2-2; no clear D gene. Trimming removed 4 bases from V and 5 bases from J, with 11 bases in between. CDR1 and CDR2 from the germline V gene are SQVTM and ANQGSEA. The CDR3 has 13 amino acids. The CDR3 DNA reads TGCAGCGTTGGGGCCGCGCGGACCGGGGAGCTGTTTTTT. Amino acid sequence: CSVGAARTGELFF.

The CDR3 loop is CASSPLSLGGDTQYF. The CDR3 DNA reads TGTGCCAGCAGTCCGCTAAGTTTGGGCGGAGATACGCAGTATTTT. The genes are TRBV6-5 and TRBJ2-3, with D unclear. Germline CDR1 and CDR2: MNHEY and SVGAGI. Trimming shortened V by 5 bases and J by 5 bases, and 17 bases separated the two germline ends. This CDR3 contains 15 residues.

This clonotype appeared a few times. Here the CDR3 reads CASSGFRTAEFMNTEAFF. CDR3 in DNA: TGTGCCAGCAGTGGGTTCCGGACAGCCGAATTCATGAACACTGAAGCTTTCTTT. The V and J genes are TRBV6-1 and TRBJ1-1; possibly TRBD1 for D (6 bases). Trimming pared 4 bases from V and 0 bases from J, leaving 21 bases between. Germline assignment: CDR1 MNHNS and CDR2 SASEGT. This CDR3 contains 18 residues.

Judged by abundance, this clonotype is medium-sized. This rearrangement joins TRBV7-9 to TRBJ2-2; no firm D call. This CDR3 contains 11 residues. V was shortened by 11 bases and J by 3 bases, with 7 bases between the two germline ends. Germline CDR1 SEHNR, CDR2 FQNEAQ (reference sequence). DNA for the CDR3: TGTGCCCTTCGGGACACCGGGGAGCTGTTTTTT. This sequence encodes CALRDTGELFF. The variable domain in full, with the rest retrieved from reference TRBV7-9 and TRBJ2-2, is DTGVSQNPRHKITKRGQNVTFRCDPISEHNRLYWYRQTLGQGPEFLTYFQNEAQLEKSRLLSDRFSAERPKGSFSTLEIQRTEQGDSAMYLCALRDTGELFFGEGSRLTVL.

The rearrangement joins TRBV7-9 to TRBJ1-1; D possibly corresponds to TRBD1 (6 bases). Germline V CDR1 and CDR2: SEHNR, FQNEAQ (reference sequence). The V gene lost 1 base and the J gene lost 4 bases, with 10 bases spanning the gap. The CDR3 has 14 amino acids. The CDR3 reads CASSLVGGATEAFF. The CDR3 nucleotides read TGTGCCAGCAGCTTAGTTGGGGGGGCCACTGAAGCTTTCTTT.

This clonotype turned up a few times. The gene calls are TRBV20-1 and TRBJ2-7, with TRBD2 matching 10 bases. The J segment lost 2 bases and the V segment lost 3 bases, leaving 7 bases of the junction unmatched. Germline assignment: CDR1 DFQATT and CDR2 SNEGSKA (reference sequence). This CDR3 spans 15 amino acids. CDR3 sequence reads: CSARYLAGDPYEQYF. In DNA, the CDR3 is TGCAGTGCTAGGTACCTAGCGGGGGACCCCTACGAGCAGTACTTC.

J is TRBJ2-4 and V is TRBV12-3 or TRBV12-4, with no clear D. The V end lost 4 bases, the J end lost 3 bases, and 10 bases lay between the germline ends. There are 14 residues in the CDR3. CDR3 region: CASSSAWGKNIQYF. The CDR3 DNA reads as TGTGCCAGCAGTTCCGCTTGGGGCAAAAACATTCAGTACTTC.